This T cell receptor beta chain was documented in a study of T-cell memory formation after mild COVID-19. The table lists this clonotype with a few counts. Constant-segment primers were used for 5'RACE, and the resulting TCR alpha and TCR beta cDNA libraries carried sample barcodes and UMIs. Each CDR3 protein is one row after TCRdb ran MiXCR on the 5' RACE reads. The table has about 110,000 distinct CDR3 sequences, approximately 15% seen once. From germline, CDR1 is PRHDT and CDR2 FYEKMQ (reference sequence). Trimming shortened V by 1 base and J by 2 bases, and 3 bases separated the two germline ends. The CDR3 length is 12 residues.

The source of this sequence is an adult woman who had mild COVID-19 (a few samples of this study predate the infection). Cell type and time point are not known. This sequence joins TRBV13 and TRBJ2-7, with D unclear. The specimen was PBMCs or a T cell subset sorted from them (not recorded which). CDR3 in amino acids: CASSLVTYEQYF. The CDR3 DNA sequence: TGTGCCAGCAGCTTAGTTACCTACGAGCAGTACTTC. The full variable domain, its missing parts supplied by reference TRBV13 and TRBJ2-7, is AAGVIQSPRHLIKEKRETATLKCYPIPRHDTVYWYQQGPGQDPQFLISFYEKMQSDKGSIPDRFSAQQFSDYHSELNMSSLELGDSALYFCASSLVTYEQYFGPGTRLTVT.